These T cell receptor beta chains were read from a single sample in a study of beta chain features in type 1 diabetes. Some clones are missing from TCRdb's copy, which holds only in-frame ones; the method was immunoSEQ multiplex PCR. Among around 710,000 clones, approximately 13% were seen once, and the ten largest hold over 0.1%. Specimen: naive CD4+ T cells from blood. These receptor sequences come from a man aged 25 to 40 with type 1 diabetes. Each CDR3 is given without its conserved first and last residue. A row's size may be missing; if present it is once, few, many or a size class.

CDR3aa | v_gene | abundance
ASSVYWTGELF | TRBV27 | few
AISERGSETQY | TRBV10-3 | -
ASKRTAKDEQY | TRBV6-1 | -
ASSPQNRAGYT | TRBV9 | few
ATEGVLWSGETQY | TRBV6-6 | -
ASSGQNIRGTDTQY | TRBV7-7 | few
ASSPTSGTGGRGQETQY | TRBV7-7 | -
ASSSRTRGDEQY | TRBV7-9 | few
ASSGTGTAKETQY | TRBV6-1 | few
ASSSLQGVDGTETQY | TRBV11-2 | -
SVEDTVRGNTIY | TRBV29-1 | few
ASSQEQGSTDTQY | TRBV14 | -
ASSLEPDSYEQY | TRBV5-1 | -
AWMMGRDNSGANVLT | TRBV30 | few
ASSVGNSNTQY | TRBV9 | -
ASSLRGAGYT | TRBV11-2 | few
ASSYLGGTGREKLF | TRBV11-2 | few
ASSQAPQGARGYT | TRBV4-3 | few
ASRQVGTQETQY | TRBV6-5 | -
ASSTGSNSPLH | TRBV7-9 | -
ASSVGGLGTGELF | TRBV9 | -
ASSLVEDSYEQY | TRBV7-2 | -
ASSYRQGDSPLH | TRBV4-1 | -
ASSNRALNQPQH | TRBV19 | few
ASSLTGVHTEAF | TRBV5-6 | -
AWSKGPDPSYGYT | TRBV30 | few
ASSLVSSGVTDTQY | TRBV5-1 | -
ASSLGLIPGASGNTIY | TRBV11-2 | few
ASSAPGANSPLH | TRBV9 | -
ASMVAGAGELF | TRBV19 | -
AWSPRAPTQY | TRBV30 | -
ASRKQGAGELF | TRBV7-9 | -
ASSLLLGQGNTEAF | TRBV7-6 | -
ASSIGRAVAKNIQY | TRBV19 | -
ASTRQGYGYT | TRBV2 | -
ALGEGTPNYGYT | TRBV28 | few
ASSSGQTNYGYT | TRBV28 | few